This T cell receptor beta chain is drawn from a study of Ad26.COV2.S vaccination and SARS-CoV-2 variants. In the study overall: Participants got Ad26.COV2.S intramuscularly, once or twice 56 days apart.

Study-wide results and caveats: Reported post-vaccination CD8+ and CD4+ T cell responses to spike showed substantial breadth. Vaccinees and placebo recipients showed similar non-spike TCR breadth.

Turning to this clone: The antigen remains undetermined.

The data were produced by immunoSEQ multiplex PCR, yet TCRdb's version contains in-frame clones alone and is incomplete. This table has around 450,000 clones, 89% appearing once. Germline CDR1 and CDR2: SGHDT and YYEEEE. V trimming: 1 base; J trimming: 5 bases; junction bases outside the gene matches: 7. CDR3 size: 15 residues. Treatment defined: about 20 received Ad26.COV2.S at low or high dose, single or two shots; 5 received placebo; per-sample allocation not given. Sampling took place 63 days after the first vaccine or placebo injection. Spike of the Wuhan-strain SARS-CoV-2 was expressed by an Ad26 vector, which formed the vaccine.

The clonotype originates from a person aged 18-60 years who received the Ad26.COV2.S COVID-19 vaccine or a placebo. This sample comprised peripheral blood, obtained in a trial of Ad26.COV2.S vaccine versus placebo. The V gene is TRBV5-6, the J gene TRBJ2-3; 7 bases agree with TRBD2. The CDR3 sequence: CASSLSPGGGDTQYF. In DNA, the CDR3 is TGTGCCAGCAGCTTGTCCCCTGGGGGGGGAGATACGCAGTATTTT.